This TCR beta chain came from a study of T cell responses to AZD1222 COVID-19 vaccine (dated by TCRdb to the early 2020s). Some background on the complete study: AZD1222 recipients whose second dose came at about 4 weeks and those whose second dose came at about 12 weeks were combined into one group, since spike-specific TCR depth and breadth did not differ between the two schedules. A total of approximately 240 trial participants underwent TCR sequencing, of whom roughly 210 received two doses of AZD1222 and about 25 received two doses of the MenACWY control vaccine. Trial participants were enrolled into age subgroups of 18-55, 56-69 and 70-plus years, which contained 148, 28 and 57 TCR-sequenced participants, respectively.

The CDR3 regions of human TCRbeta chains were analyzed by immunosequencing. Processing in the source paper ran as follows. Repertoire TCRs were checked for matches against a reference library of SARS-CoV-2-specific TCRs that had been generated using the MIRA antigen-specificity platform. Breadth was defined as the fraction of unique TCRs that were SARS-CoV-2-associated. Depth was defined as the fraction of total T cells that were SARS-CoV-2-associated. Using the MIRA data, each spike-specific TCR was mapped to the spike region that the TCR reacts to and placed in a CD4 or CD8 class. Log10-transformed breadth and depth values were compared by one-way ANOVA with Sidak's multiple comparisons tests. The immuneACCESS repertoire file appears here via TCRdb, limited to in-frame rearrangements. These files lack a portion of the clones; in checked studies, under half of the deficit traces to unresolved V genes, and the cause of the others is not known. The D gene and trimming were derived from the DNA, and the V and J assignments and clone size from that table. A total of 150,000 to 200,000 clones appear in this sample, about nine tenths of them only once. The ten largest clonotypes hold around 1.5% of the sample.

What the time point label conveys for this sample: baseline before first vaccination. The vaccinee samples were drawn from two UK trials, COV001 and COV002, one of which was a single-blind randomized controlled phase 2/3 trial testing AZD1222 (ChAdOx1 nCoV-19) in healthy adults. Trial participant PBMC samples were collected at day 0 and day 28 after the second dose for TCRbeta chain sequencing. Including cysteine and phenylalanine, the CDR3 has 15 amino acids. Of all the DNA, just the CDR3 is kept, 45 bases in frame from base 1. V has 6 bases trimmed and J has 7 bases trimmed; junction bases matching no gene number 10. CDR1 LNHDA and CDR2 SQIVND were looked up in the germline V gene (reference sequence). Overall study outcomes, separate from this receptor: The vaccine-associated CD4 TCRs covered the entire spike protein, and the dominant responses fell in regions 160-218 and 743-854. After two AZD1222 doses, both the breadth and the depth of spike-specific TCRs were significantly higher than at day 0 and than in MenACWY recipients. Participants were mostly white British, with more females than males. The authors suggested clonal diversity may have been underestimated. Conclusions about previously exposed vaccinees are limited because only six or seven AZD1222 recipients were SARS-CoV-2 seropositive at baseline. The 56-69-year group was small, and its depth increase did not reach significance, likely because of low power. Because no day 14 peak-response samples were available, the repertoires could be characterized only after the peak T cell response. Reportedly, close to half of the unique spike-specific TCRs recognized epitopes lying outside the regions that are mutated in the B.1.351 and B.1.1.7 variants.

Regarding this clone: The antigen it binds to is not known. No much larger clonotype is one base removed from it; base qualities were not supplied.

Sequencing used peripheral blood, obtained on day 0 of AZD1222 vaccination. The source of this sequence is an adult in good health. This chain is built from TRBV19 and TRBJ2-1, and 9 junction bases match TRBD2. The CDR3 in this case is CASSHASGTINEQFF. Read as DNA, the sequence is TGTGCCAGTAGCCACGCTAGCGGGACTATTAATGAGCAGTTCTTC.